Presented here are 24 T cell receptor beta chains from one specimen sequenced in a study of human T cells and chemical hapten exposure. This sample's time point: patch test 2, 6 weeks after DPC sensitization. Treatment meaning: therapeutic diphenylcyclopropenone sensitization with weekly scalp DPC. TCRdb fed the RACE reads into MiXCR, producing one record per CDR3 protein. The data show over 70,000 distinct CDR3 sequences, approximately 10% seen once. The sample in question was whole blood, obtained in connection with sensitization to the hapten diphenylcyclopropenone (DPC). Receptor source: a young man with alopecia areata. Some clones in this sample may be carry-over from other donors' samples.

This clonotype has a handful of counts. The rearrangement joins TRBV11-2 to TRBJ2-3, with D possibly TRBD1 on 5 matching bases. This CDR3 is built from 14 residues. Trimming shortened V by 5 bases and J by 0 bases, and 9 bases separated the two germline ends. The germline V gene has CDR1 SGHAT and CDR2 FQNNGV. CDR3 bases: TGTGCCAGCAGCCTGACAGTTAGCACAGATACGCAGTATTTT. It codes for CASSLTVSTDTQYF. The whole variable domain, filled in from reference TRBV11-2 and TRBJ2-3, reads EAGVAQSPRYKIIEKRQSVAFWCNPISGHATLYWYQQILGQGPKLLIQFQNNGVVDDSQLPKDRFSAERLKGVDSTLKIQPAKLEDSAVYLCASSLTVSTDTQYFGPGTRLTVL.

This CDR3 reads CASSLEQRGANTGELFF. Here the CDR3 DNA reads TGCGCCAGCAGCTTGGAACAGCGGGGGGCGAACACCGGGGAGCTGTTTTTT. V and J are TRBV5-1 and TRBJ2-2, with TRBD2 identical over 9 bases. Trimming took 0 bases from V and 0 from J; bases not matched to a gene: 3. The CDR3 covers 17 residues. Germline V CDR1 and CDR2: SGHRS, YFSETQ.

This clonotype was recorded many times. The chain employs TRBV28 and TRBJ2-1, with D maybe TRBD1 (5 bases). V was clipped by 2 bases and J by 9 bases, with 14 bases between them. Germline V gene lookup returns CDR1 MDHEN and CDR2 SYDVKM. The CDR3 sequence is 14 residues long. CDR3 DNA sequence: TGTGCCAGCAGTTTACACTCAGGGAATAGTGAGCAGTTCTTC. Translating gives CASSLHSGNSEQFF.

This chain links TRBV10-3 with TRBJ2-3; D unclear. V lost 4 bases and J 4 bases, leaving 3 bases between the germline ends. The germline gives CDR1 ENHRY, CDR2 SYGVKD. The CDR3 runs 11 residues. Written as DNA, the CDR3 is TGTGCCATCAGTGTTTCAGATACGCAGTATTTT. Residues: CAISVSDTQYF.

This clonotype was seen a few times. The chain links TRBV9 to TRBJ2-7; 8 bases line up with TRBD1. This CDR3 contains 14 residues. The germline V gene has CDR1 SGDLS and CDR2 YYNGEE. J lost 3 bases, V lost 4 bases, and 6 bases had no gene match. The CDR3 protein is CASSTRDRNYEQYF. The CDR3 nucleotides read TGTGCCAGCAGCACCCGGGACAGGAACTACGAGCAGTACTTC.

This clonotype occurred many times. This rearrangement joins TRBV28 to TRBJ2-1; possibly TRBD1 for D (5 bases). Deletions cut 3 bases from V and 0 bases from J, with 12 bases between. CDR1 and CDR2 from the germline V gene are MDHEN and SYDVKM. This CDR3 has 16 amino acids. The CDR3 DNA sequence: TGTGCCAGCAGTTTGATAAGCCAGGGCTCCTACAATGAGCAGTTCTTC. Protein product: CASSLISQGSYNEQFF. The whole variable domain, remainder taken from reference TRBV28 and TRBJ2-1, is DVKVTQSSRYLVKRTGEKVFLECVQDMDHENMFWYRQDPGLGLRLIYFSYDVKMKEKGDIPEGYSVSREKKERFSLILESASTNQTSMYLCASSLISQGSYNEQFFGPGTRLTVL.

At least ten counts were recorded for this clonotype. The chain is built from TRBV2 and TRBJ2-7; 9 positions match TRBD1. The V gene end was trimmed by 2 bases and the J gene end by 7 bases; junction bases not matched to a gene: 6. CDR1 is SNHLY, CDR2 FYNNEI, per germline. The CDR3 contains 14 residues. The CDR3 region has the DNA TGTGCCAGCAGTGAAAATTGGGACAGGGATGAGCAGTACGTC. Translation: CASSENWDRDEQYV.

This chain links TRBV7-2 with TRBJ1-5, with D maybe TRBD1 (6 bases). The CDR3 covers 17 residues. The germline V gene has CDR1 SGHTA and CDR2 FQGNSA. Trimming stripped 1 base from V and 4 bases from J, with 17 bases between. The CDR3 DNA reads TGTGCCAGCAGCTTAGGCACCCCAGGGGCGCGGAATCAGCCCCAGCATTTT. As protein: CASSLGTPGARNQPQHF. Full variable domain (missing parts from reference TRBV7-2 and TRBJ1-5): GAGVSQSPSNKVTEKGKDVELRCDPISGHTALYWYRQSLGQGLEFLIYFQGNSAPDKSGLPSDRFSAERTGGSVSTLTIQRTQQEDSAVYLCASSLGTPGARNQPQHFGDGTRLSIL.

This clonotype was observed many times. The gene calls are TRBV11-2 and TRBJ2-7; D not certain. Germline CDR1 is SGHAT and CDR2 is FQNNGV. The CDR3 is 14 amino acids. V was shortened by 5 bases and J by 2 bases, with 13 bases between the two germline ends. The CDR3 nucleotides read TGTGCCAGCAGCCCTCCTCGACGGACCTACGAGCAGTACGTC. This translates into CASSPPRRTYEQYV.

This clonotype was counted between two and nine times. The CDR3 sequence: CASSIVGQYSNQPQHF. The CDR3 nucleotides read TGTGCCAGTAGTATAGTAGGACAGTATAGCAATCAGCCCCAGCATTTT. The chain is built from TRBV19 and TRBJ1-5; D is possibly TRBD1 (6 bases). Trimming stripped 1 base from V and 0 bases from J, with 10 bases between. CDR3 length: 16 residues. Germline-derived CDR1 and CDR2 are LNHDA and SQIVND (reference sequence).

This clonotype appeared once. J is TRBJ2-1 and V is TRBV9, with 9 bases matching TRBD2. CDR1 SGDLS and CDR2 YYNGEE come from the germline V gene. V was pared by 0 bases and J by 6 bases, with 4 bases of the junction left unmatched. The CDR3 is 15 amino acids. Written as DNA, the CDR3 is TGTGCCAGCAGCGTAGGCCCAGCGGGGGGCAATGAGCAGTTCTTC. It specifies CASSVGPAGGNEQFF.

This clonotype was seen at least ten times. The chain joins TRBV4-1 to TRBJ1-2; D unresolved. V shed 2 bases and J shed 8 bases, with 18 bases lying between them. Germline CDR1 and CDR2: MGHRA and YSYEKL. CDR3 length equals 15 residues. The CDR3: CASSQNTVPERGYTF. The CDR3 DNA reads as TGCGCCAGCAGCCAAAATACAGTACCAGAGCGGGGCTACACCTTC.

J is TRBJ2-2 and V is TRBV10-3; TRBD2 is a possible D gene (5 bases). This CDR3 is 11 amino acids long. Trimming shortened V by 6 bases and J by 7 bases, and 6 bases separated the two germline ends. Germline V gives CDR1 ENHRY, CDR2 SYGVKD. The chain's CDR3 is CAISGDGELFF. The CDR3 coding sequence is TGTGCCATCAGCGGGGACGGGGAGCTGTTTTTT.

This clonotype was detected many times. This chain joins TRBV7-9 and TRBJ2-7; perhaps TRBD2 as D (6 bases). Germline CDR1 and CDR2: SEHNR and FQNEAQ (reference sequence). V shed 4 bases and J shed 0 bases, with 13 bases lying between them. The length of the CDR3 is 15 residues. CDR3 bases: TGTGCCAGCAGCTACCGGGCGGGGAGCTCCTACGAGCAGTACTTC. It is translated as CASSYRAGSSYEQYF.

V and J are TRBV20-1 and TRBJ1-2, with D possibly TRBD1 on 5 matching bases. Per the germline V gene, CDR1 is DFQATT and CDR2 is SNEGSKA (reference sequence). The CDR3 has 13 amino acids. Trimming left V 6 bases short and J 1 base short, with 12 bases between. CDR3 in amino acids: CSAPSGLNYGYTF. In DNA, the CDR3 is TGCAGTGCCCCCTCGGGGCTTAACTATGGCTACACCTTC.

This clonotype was detected only a few times. The chain couples TRBV20-1 to TRBJ2-3, with 13 bases matching TRBD2. With V trimmed by 4 bases and J by 0 bases, 4 bases remained unmatched. CDR3 size: 16 residues. Germline loops: CDR1 DFQATT, CDR2 SNEGSKA (reference sequence). The CDR3 nucleotides read TGCAGTGCTAAGACTAGCGGGGGGTCTAGCACAGATACGCAGTATTTT. Translation gives CSAKTSGGSSTDTQYF.

The genes are TRBV10-2 and TRBJ2-7; 10 bases line up with TRBD2. CDR3 length equals 15 residues. J was trimmed by 3 bases and V by 3 bases; bases with no gene match: 5. Germline CDR1 and CDR2: WSHSY and SAAADI. DNA for the CDR3: TGCGCCAGCAGTGATAGGGTAGCGGGGGGCTACGAGCAGTACTTC. Protein: CASSDRVAGGYEQYF.

The chain recombines TRBV7-3 with TRBJ2-3; TRBD2 aligns across 15 bases. Germline loops: CDR1 SGHTA, CDR2 FQGTGA. The ends lost 3 bases at V and 4 bases at J; junction bases unmatched: 8. This CDR3 spans 18 amino acids. The CDR3 DNA is TGTGCCAGCAGCTTGGGGACTAGCGGGGGGCTGCTCCCAGATACGCAGTATTTT. It translates to CASSLGTSGGLLPDTQYF.

The chain is built from TRBV28 and TRBJ2-7; no clear D. V was clipped by 1 base and J by 5 bases, with 6 bases between them. The CDR3 covers 12 residues. The germline CDR1 and CDR2 sequences are MDHEN and SYDVKM. The CDR3 DNA is TGTGCCAGCAGTTTATTTATAGACGAGCAGTACTTC. Encoded protein: CASSLFIDEQYF.

In this sample, this clonotype turned up once. The chain couples TRBV7-2 to TRBJ1-2; a weak D match, TRBD1 (5 bases). CDR1 is SGHTA, CDR2 FQGNSA, per germline. The V and J ends lost 0 bases and 5 bases respectively, with 19 bases between them. The CDR3 extends over 17 amino acids. The CDR3 reads CASSLARTLAEEYGYTF. The CDR3 nucleotides are TGTGCCAGCAGCTTAGCTAGGACATTGGCTGAGGAGTATGGCTACACCTTC.

This clonotype has more than one count but fewer than ten. The J gene is TRBJ2-2, the V gene TRBV24-1; TRBD1 matches at 7 bases. The V and J ends lost 2 bases and 3 bases, in that order; junction bases with no gene match: 5. Germline CDR1 KGHDR, CDR2 SFDVKD. The CDR3 totals 16 residues. The CDR3 DNA is TGTGCCACCAGTGATTACAGGGGAATCGACACCGGGGAGCTGTTTTTT. This codes for CATSDYRGIDTGELFF.

This clonotype was recorded a few times. V gene TRBV6-2 or TRBV6-3 combines with J gene TRBJ2-2; D gene unclear. The germline V gene encodes CDR1 MNHEY and CDR2 SVGEGT. The CDR3 sequence is 19 residues long. Trimming took 5 bases from V and 1 from J, leaving 23 bases between them. The CDR3 here is CASSRRANKGTLNTGELFF. The CDR3, as DNA: TGTGCCAGCAGTCGCCGAGCCAATAAGGGAACGCTGAACACCGGGGAGCTGTTTTTT.

This clonotype was observed a few times. The chain is built from TRBV12-5 and TRBJ2-1; D gene ambiguous. V was trimmed by 1 base and J by 8 bases, leaving 9 bases between them. In germline, CDR1 is LGHNT, CDR2 FRNRAP. This CDR3 spans 13 amino acids. CDR3 amino acids: CASGLDLVDEQFF. DNA of the CDR3: TGTGCTAGTGGTTTGGACCTTGTCGATGAGCAGTTCTTC.

The chain carries TRBV27 and TRBJ2-1, with a tentative D call TRBD1 (6 bases). The CDR3 consists of 16 residues. Trimming pared 7 bases from V and 2 bases from J, leaving 18 bases between. CDR1 and CDR2 (germline): MNHEY, SMNVEV (reference sequence). CDR3 sequence: CASTPGTGLTYNEQFF. CDR3 coding DNA: TGTGCCAGCACCCCTGGTACAGGGTTGACCTACAATGAGCAGTTCTTC.